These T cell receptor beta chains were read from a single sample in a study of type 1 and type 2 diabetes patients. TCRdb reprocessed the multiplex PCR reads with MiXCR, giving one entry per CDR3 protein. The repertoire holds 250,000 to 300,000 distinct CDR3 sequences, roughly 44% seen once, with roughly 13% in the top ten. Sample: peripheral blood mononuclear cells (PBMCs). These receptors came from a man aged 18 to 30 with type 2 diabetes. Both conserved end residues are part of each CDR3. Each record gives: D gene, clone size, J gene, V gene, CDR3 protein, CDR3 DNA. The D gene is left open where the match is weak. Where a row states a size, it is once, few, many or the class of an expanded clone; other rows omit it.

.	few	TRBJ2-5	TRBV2	CASSGNQETQYF	TGTGCCAGCAGTGGTAACCAAGAGACCCAGTACTTC
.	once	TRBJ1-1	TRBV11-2	CASSSGPGGTEAFF	TGTGCCAGCAGCTCCGGGCCCGGGGGCACTGAAGCTTTCTTT
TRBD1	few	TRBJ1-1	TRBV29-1	CSVEPGQGVTEAFF	TGCAGCGTTGAGCCGGGACAGGGGGTGACTGAAGCTTTCTTT
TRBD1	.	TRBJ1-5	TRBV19	CASSFGTGGFQPQHF	TGTGCCAGTAGTTTTGGGACAGGGGGCTTTCAGCCCCAGCATTTT
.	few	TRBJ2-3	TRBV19	CASSLYREVTDTQYF	TGTGCCAGTAGCCTTTACAGGGAAGTCACAGATACGCAGTATTTT
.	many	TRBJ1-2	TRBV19	CASSIRDGYTF	TGTGCCAGTAGTATCCGGGATGGCTACACCTTC
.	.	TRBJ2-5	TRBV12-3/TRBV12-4	CASSTAPETQYF	TGTGCCAGCAGTACAGCTCCTGAGACCCAGTACTTC
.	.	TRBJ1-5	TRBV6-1	CASSQYEPQHF	TGTGCCAGCAGCCAGTACGAGCCCCAGCATTTT
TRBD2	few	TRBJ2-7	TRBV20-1	CSAPKAGGVVYEQYF	TGCAGTGCACCGAAAGCGGGAGGGGTCGTCTACGAGCAGTACTTC
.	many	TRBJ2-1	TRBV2	CASRGGTSRRNEQFF	TGTGCCAGCAGGGGCGGGACCTCGAGGCGTAATGAGCAGTTCTTC
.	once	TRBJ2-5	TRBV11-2	CASSLSASQIQETQYF	TGTGCCAGCAGCCTATCGGCTAGCCAAATTCAAGAGACCCAGTACTTC
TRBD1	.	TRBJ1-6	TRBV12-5	CASGSVRGQGRSGPLHF	TGTGCTAGTGGTTCGGTACGGGGACAGGGGAGATCAGGACCCCTCCACTTT
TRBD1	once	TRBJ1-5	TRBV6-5	CASSAGQGGNQPQHF	TGTGCCAGCAGTGCGGGACAGGGCGGCAATCAGCCCCAGCATTTT
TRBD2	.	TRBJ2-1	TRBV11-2	CASSSRTSRTNEQFF	TGTGCCAGCAGCTCACGGACTAGCCGTACGAATGAGCAGTTCTTC
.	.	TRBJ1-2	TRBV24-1	CATRGNYGYTF	TGTGCCACCCGGGGGAACTATGGCTACACCTTC
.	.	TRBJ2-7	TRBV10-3	CAISESEEGRSSYERYF	TGTGCCATCAGTGAGTCGGAGGAGGGCAGAAGCTCCTACGAGCGGTACTTC
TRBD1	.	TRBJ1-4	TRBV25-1	CASSGGQSNEKLFF	TGTGCCAGCAGTGGGGGACAGTCGAATGAAAAACTGTTTTTT